This paragraph reports one TCR beta chain. The antigen remains undetermined. V was trimmed by 0 bases and J by 7 bases, leaving 15 bases between them. This CDR3 spans 15 amino acids. Per germline, CDR1 SGHAT and CDR2 FQNNGV. The data were obtained in a study of blood T cells in healthy people across ages. General observations from the study: Higher diversity, along with more naive CD4+ cells, distinguished long-lived donors from aged donors.

Primed by a sample-barcoded 5' primer and a J-beta primer mix, a second PCR proceeded for roughly 7 to 11 cycles. TCRdb recomputed calls from the 5' RACE reads with MiXCR, one row per CDR3 protein. The table lists hundreds of thousands of distinct CDR3 sequences, around half of them singletons. The sequencing sample was made of blood. This TCR was sampled from a man older than 75 in good health. V is TRBV11-2 and J is TRBJ1-2; no definite D call. The CDR3 bases are TGTGCCAGCAGCTTAGAACCAGACGTGGGATCTGGCTACACCTTC. Its protein is CASSLEPDVGSGYTF.